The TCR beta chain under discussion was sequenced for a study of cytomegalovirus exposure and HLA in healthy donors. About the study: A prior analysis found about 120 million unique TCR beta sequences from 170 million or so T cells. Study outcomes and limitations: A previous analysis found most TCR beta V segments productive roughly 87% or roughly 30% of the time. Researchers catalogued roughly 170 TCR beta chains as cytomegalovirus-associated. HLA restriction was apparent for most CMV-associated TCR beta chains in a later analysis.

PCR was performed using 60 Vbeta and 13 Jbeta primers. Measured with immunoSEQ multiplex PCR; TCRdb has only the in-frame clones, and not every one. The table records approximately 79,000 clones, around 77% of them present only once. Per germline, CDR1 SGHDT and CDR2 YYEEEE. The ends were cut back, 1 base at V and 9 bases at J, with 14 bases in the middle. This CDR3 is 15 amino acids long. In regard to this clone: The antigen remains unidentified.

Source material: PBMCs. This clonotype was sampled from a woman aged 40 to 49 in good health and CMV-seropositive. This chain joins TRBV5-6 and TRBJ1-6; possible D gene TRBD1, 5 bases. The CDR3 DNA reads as TGTGCCAGCAGCTTGATCGGCAGGGAGGCTTCACCCCTCCACTTT. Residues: CASSLIGREASPLHF.